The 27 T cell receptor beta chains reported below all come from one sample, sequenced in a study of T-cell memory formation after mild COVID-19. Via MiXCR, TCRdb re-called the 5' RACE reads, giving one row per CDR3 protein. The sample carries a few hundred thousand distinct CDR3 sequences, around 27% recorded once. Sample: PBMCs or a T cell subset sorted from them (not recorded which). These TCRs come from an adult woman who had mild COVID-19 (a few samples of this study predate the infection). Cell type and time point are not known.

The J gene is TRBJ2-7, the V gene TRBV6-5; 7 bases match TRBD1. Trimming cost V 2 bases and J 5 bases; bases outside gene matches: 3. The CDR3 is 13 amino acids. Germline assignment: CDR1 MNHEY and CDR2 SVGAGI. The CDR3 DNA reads TGTGCCAGCAGTTACACGACAGGGCACGAGCAGTACTTC. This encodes CASSYTTGHEQYF.

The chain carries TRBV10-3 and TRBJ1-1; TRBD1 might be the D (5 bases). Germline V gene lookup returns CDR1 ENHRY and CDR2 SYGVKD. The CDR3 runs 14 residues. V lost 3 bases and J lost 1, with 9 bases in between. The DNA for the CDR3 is TGTGCCATCAGTGACATCGGGGGGAACACTGAAGCTTTCTTT. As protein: CAISDIGGNTEAFF.

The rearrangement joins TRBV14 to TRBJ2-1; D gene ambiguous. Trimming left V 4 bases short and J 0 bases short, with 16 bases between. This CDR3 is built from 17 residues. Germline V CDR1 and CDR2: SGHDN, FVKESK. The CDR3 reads CASSPRGAGSSYNEQFF. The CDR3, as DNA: TGTGCCAGCAGCCCTCGCGGTGCAGGAAGCTCCTACAATGAGCAGTTCTTC.

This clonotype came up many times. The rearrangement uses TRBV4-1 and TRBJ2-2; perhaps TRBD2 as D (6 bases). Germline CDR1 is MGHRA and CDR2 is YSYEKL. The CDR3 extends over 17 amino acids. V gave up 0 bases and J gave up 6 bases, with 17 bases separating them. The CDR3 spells CASSQDAGLRSAGELFF. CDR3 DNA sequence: TGCGCCAGCAGCCAAGATGCGGGGTTGAGGAGTGCCGGGGAGCTGTTTTTT.

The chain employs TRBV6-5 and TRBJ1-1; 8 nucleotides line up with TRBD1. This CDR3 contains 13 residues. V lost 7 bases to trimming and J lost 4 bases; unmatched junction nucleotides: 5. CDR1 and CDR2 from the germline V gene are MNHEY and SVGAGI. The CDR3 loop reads CASTLTGGTEAFF. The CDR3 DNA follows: TGTGCCAGCACCTTAACAGGGGGCACTGAAGCTTTCTTT.

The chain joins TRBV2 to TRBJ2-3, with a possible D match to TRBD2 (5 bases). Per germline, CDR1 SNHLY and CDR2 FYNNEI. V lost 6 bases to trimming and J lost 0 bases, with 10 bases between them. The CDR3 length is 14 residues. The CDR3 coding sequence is TGTGCCAGCAGGGACTCGTCTAGCACAGATACGCAGTATTTT. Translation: CASRDSSSTDTQYF.

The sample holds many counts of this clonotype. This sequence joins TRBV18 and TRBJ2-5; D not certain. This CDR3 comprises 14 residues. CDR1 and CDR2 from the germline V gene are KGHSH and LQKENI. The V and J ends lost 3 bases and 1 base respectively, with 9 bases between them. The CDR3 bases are TGTGCCAGCTCACCCGACAAGGTCCAAGAGACCCAGTACTTC. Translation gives CASSPDKVQETQYF. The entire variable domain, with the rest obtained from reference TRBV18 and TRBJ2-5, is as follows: NAGVMQNPRHLVRRRGQEARLRCSPMKGHSHVYWYRQLPEEGLKFMVYLQKENIIDESGMPKERFSAEFPKEGPSILRIQQVVRGDSAAYFCASSPDKVQETQYFGPGTRLLVL.

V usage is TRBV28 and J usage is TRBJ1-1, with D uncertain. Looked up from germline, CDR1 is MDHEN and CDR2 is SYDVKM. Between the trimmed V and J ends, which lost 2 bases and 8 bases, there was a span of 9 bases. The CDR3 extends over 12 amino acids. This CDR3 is CASSLTGREAFF. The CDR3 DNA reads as TGTGCCAGCAGTTTAACGGGCAGGGAAGCTTTCTTT.

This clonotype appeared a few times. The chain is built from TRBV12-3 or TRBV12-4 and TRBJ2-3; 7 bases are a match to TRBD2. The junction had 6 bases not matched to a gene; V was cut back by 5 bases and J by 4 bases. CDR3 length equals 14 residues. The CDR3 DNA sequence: TGTGCCAGCAGTATTCTAAGCGGGGCAGATACGCAGTATTTT. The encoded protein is CASSILSGADTQYF.

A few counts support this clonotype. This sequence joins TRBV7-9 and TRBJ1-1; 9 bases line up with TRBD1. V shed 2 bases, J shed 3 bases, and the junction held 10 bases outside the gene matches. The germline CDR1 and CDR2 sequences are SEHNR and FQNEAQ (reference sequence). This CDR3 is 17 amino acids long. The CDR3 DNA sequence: TGTGCCAGCAGCTTATCGGGACAGGGCGGTTGGTACACTGAAGCTTTCTTT. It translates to CASSLSGQGGWYTEAFF.

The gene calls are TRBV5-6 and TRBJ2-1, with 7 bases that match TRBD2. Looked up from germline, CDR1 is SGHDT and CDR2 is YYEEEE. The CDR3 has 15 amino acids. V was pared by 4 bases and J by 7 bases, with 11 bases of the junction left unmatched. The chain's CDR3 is CASSRRSGLGNEQFF. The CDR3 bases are TGTGCCAGCAGCCGCCGTAGCGGGTTGGGGAATGAGCAGTTCTTC.

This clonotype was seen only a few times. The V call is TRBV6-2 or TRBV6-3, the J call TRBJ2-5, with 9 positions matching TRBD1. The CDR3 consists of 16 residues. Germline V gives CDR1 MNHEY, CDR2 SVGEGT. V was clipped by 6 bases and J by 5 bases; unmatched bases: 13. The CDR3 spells CASSPFTGGEPETQYF. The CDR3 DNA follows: TGTGCCAGCAGCCCGTTCACAGGGGGCGAGCCGGAGACCCAGTACTTC.

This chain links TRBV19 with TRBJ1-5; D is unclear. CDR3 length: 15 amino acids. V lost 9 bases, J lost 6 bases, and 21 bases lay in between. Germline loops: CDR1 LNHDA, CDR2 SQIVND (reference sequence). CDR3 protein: CASTSWGDWGQPQHF. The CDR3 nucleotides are TGTGCCAGCACGTCGTGGGGAGACTGGGGTCAGCCCCAGCATTTT.

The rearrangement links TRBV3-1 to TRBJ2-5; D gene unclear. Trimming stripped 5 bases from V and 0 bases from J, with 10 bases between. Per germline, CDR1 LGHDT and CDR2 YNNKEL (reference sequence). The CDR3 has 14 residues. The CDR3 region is CASSVTIYQETQYF. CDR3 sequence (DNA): TGTGCCAGCAGCGTAACTATCTACCAAGAGACCCAGTACTTC.

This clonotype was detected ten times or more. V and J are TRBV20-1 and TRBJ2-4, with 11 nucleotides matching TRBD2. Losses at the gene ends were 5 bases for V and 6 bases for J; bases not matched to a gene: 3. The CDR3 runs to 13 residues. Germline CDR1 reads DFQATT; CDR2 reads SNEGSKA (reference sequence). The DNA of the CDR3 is TGCAGTGCTTTAGCGGGAGGGGCAAACATTCAGTACTTC. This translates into CSALAGGANIQYF.

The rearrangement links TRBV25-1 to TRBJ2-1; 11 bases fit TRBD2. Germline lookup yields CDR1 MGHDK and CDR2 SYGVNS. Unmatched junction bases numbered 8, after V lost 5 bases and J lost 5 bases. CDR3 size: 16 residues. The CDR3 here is CASSTNELAGDNEQFF. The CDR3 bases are TGTGCCAGCAGTACGAACGAACTAGCGGGGGACAATGAGCAGTTCTTC.

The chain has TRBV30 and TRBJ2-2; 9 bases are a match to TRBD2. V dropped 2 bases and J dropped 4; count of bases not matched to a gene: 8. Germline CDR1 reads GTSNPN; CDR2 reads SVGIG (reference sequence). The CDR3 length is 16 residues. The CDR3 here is CAWSLGSGSSTGELFF. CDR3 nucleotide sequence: TGTGCCTGGAGTTTAGGTAGCGGGAGTTCCACCGGGGAGCTGTTTTTT.

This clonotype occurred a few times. For the CDR3, the DNA is TGCAGTGCCTTCGCTAGGACCCCTAATGAGCAGTTCTTC. Protein sequence: CSAFARTPNEQFF. The V and J genes are TRBV20-1 and TRBJ2-1; D gene uncertain. V gave up 6 bases and J gave up 7 bases, with 16 bases separating them. Per germline, CDR1 DFQATT and CDR2 SNEGSKA (reference sequence). The CDR3 has 13 amino acids.

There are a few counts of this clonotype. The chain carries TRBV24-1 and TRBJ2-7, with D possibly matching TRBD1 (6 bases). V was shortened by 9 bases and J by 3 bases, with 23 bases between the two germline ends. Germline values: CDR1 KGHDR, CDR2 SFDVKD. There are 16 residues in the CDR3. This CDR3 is CATGEKIGTSIYEQYF. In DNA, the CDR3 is TGTGCCACCGGCGAGAAGATCGGGACATCGATCTACGAGCAGTACTTC.

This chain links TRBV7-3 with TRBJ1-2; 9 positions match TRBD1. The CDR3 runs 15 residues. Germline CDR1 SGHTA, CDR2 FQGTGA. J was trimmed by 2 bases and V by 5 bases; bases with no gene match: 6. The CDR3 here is CASSPETGGNYGYTF. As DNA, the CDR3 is TGTGCCAGCAGCCCCGAGACAGGGGGGAACTATGGCTACACCTTC.

The CDR3: CATSRDYLGGGEKLFF. CDR3 DNA sequence: TGTGCCACCAGCAGAGATTATCTTGGGGGAGGTGAAAAACTGTTTTTT. The rearrangement links TRBV15 to TRBJ1-4; a weak D match, TRBD1 (5 bases). This CDR3 spans 16 amino acids. V lost 0 bases and J lost 7, with 15 bases in between. Germline-derived CDR1 and CDR2 are LNHNV and YYDKDF (reference sequence).

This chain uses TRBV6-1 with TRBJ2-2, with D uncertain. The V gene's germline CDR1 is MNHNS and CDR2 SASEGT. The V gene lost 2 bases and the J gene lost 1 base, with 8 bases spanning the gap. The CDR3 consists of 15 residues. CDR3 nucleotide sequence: TGTGCCAGCAGTGAACCCAGGAAGAACACCGGGGAGCTGTTTTTT. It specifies CASSEPRKNTGELFF.

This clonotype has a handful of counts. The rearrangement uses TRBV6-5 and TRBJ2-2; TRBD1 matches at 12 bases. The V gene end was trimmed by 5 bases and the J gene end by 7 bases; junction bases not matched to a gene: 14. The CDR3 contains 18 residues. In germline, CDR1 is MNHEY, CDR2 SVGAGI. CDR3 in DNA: TGTGCCAGCAGTCCCTGGGGGGACAGGGGGCGTTCGGTCGGGGAGCTGTTTTTT. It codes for CASSPWGDRGRSVGELFF.

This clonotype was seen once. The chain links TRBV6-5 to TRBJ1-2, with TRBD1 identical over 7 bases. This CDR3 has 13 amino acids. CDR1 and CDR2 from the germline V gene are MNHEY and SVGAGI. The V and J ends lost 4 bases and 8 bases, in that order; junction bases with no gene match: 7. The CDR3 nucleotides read TGTGCCAGCAGTTTCAAACAGGGGAGCGGCTACACCTTC. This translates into CASSFKQGSGYTF.

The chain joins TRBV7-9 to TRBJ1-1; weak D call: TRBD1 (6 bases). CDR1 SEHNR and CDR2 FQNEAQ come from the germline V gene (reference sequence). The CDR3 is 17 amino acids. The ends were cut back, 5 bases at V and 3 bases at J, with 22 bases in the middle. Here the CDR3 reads CASSPSPGDKGDTEAFF. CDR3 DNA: TGTGCCAGCAGCCCAAGCCCTGGGGACAAGGGGGACACTGAAGCTTTCTTT.

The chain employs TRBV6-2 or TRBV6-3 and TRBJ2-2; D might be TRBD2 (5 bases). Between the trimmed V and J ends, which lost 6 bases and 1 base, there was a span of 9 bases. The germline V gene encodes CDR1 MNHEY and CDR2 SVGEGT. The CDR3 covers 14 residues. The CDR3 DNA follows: TGTGCCAGCAGCCACGAGGGGAACACCGGGGAGCTGTTTTTT. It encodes CASSHEGNTGELFF.

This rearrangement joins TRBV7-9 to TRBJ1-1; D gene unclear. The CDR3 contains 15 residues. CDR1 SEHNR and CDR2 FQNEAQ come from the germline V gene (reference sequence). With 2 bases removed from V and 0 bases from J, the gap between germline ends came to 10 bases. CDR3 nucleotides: TGTGCCAGCAGCTTATCTCAGGCATTGAACACTGAAGCTTTCTTT. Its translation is CASSLSQALNTEAFF.